This T cell receptor beta chain was retrieved from a study of OX40 agonist ivuxolimab in advanced cancers. As for this clone: Antigen unknown.

CDR3 length: 15 amino acids. Trimming left V 2 bases short and J 2 bases short, with 11 bases between. The V gene's germline CDR1 is MNHEY and CDR2 SVGAGI. Whole-study results and caveats: The CD4+ and CD8+ T cells in the blood had expanded clonally by week 6 at 0.1 to 3.0 mg/kg. Antigen specificity of clonally expanded peripheral T cells was not established. The study found that CD8+ T cells averaged more expanded clones than CD4+.

TCRdb's table, derived via immunoSEQ multiplex PCR, lists solely in-frame clones and lacks some. In the table there are 100,000 or so clones, 95% to 97% of which are singletons. The sequence came from an adult with an advanced solid tumor such as melanoma, head and neck, liver or kidney cancer. The source material was CD4+ or CD8+ T cells sorted from blood, sampled in a trial of the OX40 agonist ivuxolimab. The chain has TRBV6-5 and TRBJ2-3, with D possibly TRBD2 on 6 matching bases. The CDR3 reads CASSYGSGPTDTQYF. CDR3 bases: TGTGCCAGCAGTTACGGTAGCGGACCCACAGATACGCAGTATTTT.